A single sample is the source of the 10 T cell receptor beta chains below, sequenced in a study of cytomegalovirus exposure and HLA in healthy donors. The PCR made use of 60 Vbeta and 13 Jbeta primers. Produced via immunoSEQ multiplex PCR; TCRdb's table is partial and in-frame only. Seen here are approximately 68,000 clones, roughly four fifths observed once, and the top ten hold about 7.4%. The sample comprised PBMCs. All receptors come from a woman in her 30s in good health and CMV-seropositive.

Only one count was recorded for this clone. The chain is built from TRBV9 and TRBJ2-2; D gene uncertain. V was cut by 0 bases and J by 7 bases, with 7 bases left in between. The CDR3 runs 13 residues. Germline values: CDR1 SGDLS, CDR2 YYNGEE. CDR3 nucleotide sequence: TGTGCCAGCAGCGTAGCTACGAGCGGGGAGCTGTTTTTT. This sequence encodes CASSVATSGELFF.

This chain links TRBV27 with TRBJ2-1, with 11 bases lining up with TRBD2. With V trimmed by 1 base and J by 6 bases, 2 bases remained unmatched. CDR1 and CDR2 from the germline V gene are MNHEY and SMNVEV (reference sequence). The CDR3 runs to 15 residues. CDR3 coding DNA: TGTGCCAGCAGTTTATTAGCGGGAGGGGGCAATGAGCAGTTCTTC. Its translation: CASSLLAGGGNEQFF.

The chain combines TRBV5-1 with TRBJ2-1; 7 bases fit TRBD1. The CDR3 length is 14 residues. Germline V gives CDR1 SGHRS, CDR2 YFSETQ. With V trimmed by 4 bases and J by 6 bases, 7 bases remained unmatched. CDR3 residues: CASSPRDRSNEQFF. Written as DNA, the CDR3 is TGCGCCAGCAGCCCGAGGGACAGAAGCAATGAGCAGTTCTTC.

This chain links TRBV7-2 with TRBJ2-7; maybe TRBD2 (5 bases). This CDR3 is built from 13 residues. The germline V gene encodes CDR1 SGHTA and CDR2 FQGNSA. V lost 6 bases to trimming and J lost 3 bases, with 12 bases between them. The CDR3 reads CASSFNSDYEQYF. CDR3 DNA sequence: TGTGCCAGCAGTTTTAATAGCGACTACGAGCAGTACTTC.

The chain carries TRBV29-1 and TRBJ1-2, with 8 bases lining up with TRBD1. J was trimmed by 8 bases and V by 4 bases; bases with no gene match: 3. This CDR3 spans 11 amino acids. CDR1 and CDR2 from the germline V gene are SQVTM and ANQGSEA. The CDR3 here is CSVGTGKGYTF. CDR3 nucleotides: TGCAGCGTTGGGACAGGGAAAGGCTACACCTTC.

The chain recombines TRBV7-2 with TRBJ2-1; tentative D call: TRBD2 (5 bases). The V gene's germline CDR1 is SGHTA and CDR2 FQGNSA. The CDR3 consists of 15 residues. Trimming removed 1 base from V and 3 bases from J, with 10 bases in between. The CDR3 loop is CASSLESGNYNEQFF. The CDR3 nucleotides read TGTGCCAGCAGCTTAGAATCGGGGAACTACAATGAGCAGTTCTTC. Drawing the rest from reference TRBV7-2 and TRBJ2-1, the complete variable domain is GAGVSQSPSNKVTEKGKDVELRCDPISGHTALYWYRQSLGQGLEFLIYFQGNSAPDKSGLPSDRFSAERTGGSVSTLTIQRTQQEDSAVYLCASSLESGNYNEQFFGPGTRLTVL.

The V gene is TRBV5-1, the J gene TRBJ2-3; TRBD2 might be the D (5 bases). This CDR3 is 14 amino acids long. Germline lookup yields CDR1 SGHRS and CDR2 YFSETQ. V shed 4 bases and J shed 5 bases, with 14 bases lying between them. This CDR3 is CASSPGLGGDTQYF. For the CDR3, the DNA is TGCGCCAGCAGCCCTGGACTGGGCGGAGATACGCAGTATTTT.

J is TRBJ2-3 and V is TRBV19, with 13 bases lining up with TRBD2. The J segment lost 5 bases and the V segment lost 5 bases, leaving 10 bases of the junction unmatched. Per germline, CDR1 LNHDA and CDR2 SQIVND (reference sequence). CDR3 length: 17 amino acids. The CDR3 region is CASSGRTSGRSRDTQYF. The DNA of the CDR3 is TGTGCCAGTAGTGGTCGGACTAGCGGGAGATCGAGAGATACGCAGTATTTT.

The chain combines TRBV7-8 with TRBJ2-1; TRBD2 matches 10 bases. V lost 3 bases, J lost 0 bases, and 14 bases stayed unmatched. The germline V gene encodes CDR1 SGHVS and CDR2 FQNEAQ. The CDR3 runs 20 residues. In DNA form, the CDR3 reads TGTGCCAGCAGCTTTCCGACCGGGACTAGCGCTTCATCCTCCTACAATGAGCAGTTCTTC. This codes for CASSFPTGTSASSSYNEQFF. The entire variable domain, with the rest obtained from reference TRBV7-8 and TRBJ2-1, is as follows: GAGVSQSPRYKVAKRGQDVALRCDPISGHVSLFWYQQALGQGPEFLTYFQNEAQLDKSGLPSDRFFAERPEGSVSTLKIQRTQQEDSAVYLCASSFPTGTSASSSYNEQFFGPGTRLTVL.

V gene TRBV10-3 combines with J gene TRBJ2-1; D unclear. V was pared by 3 bases and J by 5 bases, with 8 bases between. Germline assignment: CDR1 ENHRY and CDR2 SYGVKD. The CDR3 totals 13 residues. CDR3 bases: TGTGCCATCAGTGACGGAGAAAACAATGAGCAGTTCTTC. This encodes CAISDGENNEQFF.